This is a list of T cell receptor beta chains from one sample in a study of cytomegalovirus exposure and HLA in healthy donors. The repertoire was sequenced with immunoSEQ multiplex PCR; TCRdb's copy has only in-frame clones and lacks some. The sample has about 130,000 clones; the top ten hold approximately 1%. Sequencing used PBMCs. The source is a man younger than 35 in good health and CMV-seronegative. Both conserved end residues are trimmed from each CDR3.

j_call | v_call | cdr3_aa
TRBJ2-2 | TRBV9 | ASSVGIYGMNGELF
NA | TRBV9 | ASSNRTSIYEQY
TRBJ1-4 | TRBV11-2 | ASSPQGAPNEKLF
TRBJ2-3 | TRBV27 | ASSRRIPTDTQY
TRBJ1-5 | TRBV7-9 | ASSLLPRNSSNQPQH
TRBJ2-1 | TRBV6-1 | ASSEMGAGKWAEQF
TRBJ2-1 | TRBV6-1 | ASSEMGWETAYNEQF
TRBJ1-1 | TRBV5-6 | ASRAFTGGFMNTEAF
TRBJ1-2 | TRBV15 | ATSRDAAGTNYGYT
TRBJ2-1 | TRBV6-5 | ASTETRYNEQF
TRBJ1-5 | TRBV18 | ASSPGTQPNNQPQH
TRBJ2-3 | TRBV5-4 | ASSLGGTDTQY
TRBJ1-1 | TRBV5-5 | ASSKGLPPTEAF
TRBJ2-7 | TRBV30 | AWSGRVEGISYEQY
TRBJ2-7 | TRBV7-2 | ASSSNRASYEQY
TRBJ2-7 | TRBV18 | ASSPPTALGEQY
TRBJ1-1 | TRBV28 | ASSLYSDTEAF
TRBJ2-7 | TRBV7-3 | ASSSIAGSSYEQY
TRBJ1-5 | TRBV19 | ASSMTGQSNQPQH
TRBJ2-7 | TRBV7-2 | ASSSWGSYEQY
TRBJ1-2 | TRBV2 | ASRYRGQSYGYT
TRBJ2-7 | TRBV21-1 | ASSRGGDPYEQY
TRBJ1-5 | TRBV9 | ASSVEQGVEPQH
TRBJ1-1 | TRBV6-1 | ASSEKPNTEAF
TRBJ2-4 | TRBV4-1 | ASSQGGRNIQY
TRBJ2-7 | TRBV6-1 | ASRTVDRRSYEQY
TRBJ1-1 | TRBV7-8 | ASSRDFLGTEAF
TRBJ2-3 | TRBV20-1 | SAVSGFTQY
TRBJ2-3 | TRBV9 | ASRADLRTDTQY
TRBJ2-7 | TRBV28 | ASSRRQGPSYEQY
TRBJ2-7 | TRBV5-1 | ASSLGRGGTGIYEQY
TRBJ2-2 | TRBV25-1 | ASRGDRVAGELF
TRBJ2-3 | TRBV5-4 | ASSSYTDTQY
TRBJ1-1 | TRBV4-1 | ASSQIRGVTEAF
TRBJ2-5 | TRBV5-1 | ASSIGLAGDGTQY
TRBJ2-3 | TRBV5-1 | ASRWTGVGDTQY
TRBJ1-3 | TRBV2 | ASSRDRGRGNTIY
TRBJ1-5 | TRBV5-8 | ASSSGDMLGQPQH
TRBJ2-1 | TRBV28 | ASRPTGDNEQF
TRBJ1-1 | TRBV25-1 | ASSEFRGSGAEAF
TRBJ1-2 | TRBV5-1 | ASSRDRNNYGYT
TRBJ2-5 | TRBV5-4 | ASSLVRGSETQY
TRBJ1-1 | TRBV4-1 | ASSQESGRGYTLNTEAF
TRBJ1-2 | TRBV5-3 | ARSFQGACRGYT
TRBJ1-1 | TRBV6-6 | ASSYTGTPENTEAF